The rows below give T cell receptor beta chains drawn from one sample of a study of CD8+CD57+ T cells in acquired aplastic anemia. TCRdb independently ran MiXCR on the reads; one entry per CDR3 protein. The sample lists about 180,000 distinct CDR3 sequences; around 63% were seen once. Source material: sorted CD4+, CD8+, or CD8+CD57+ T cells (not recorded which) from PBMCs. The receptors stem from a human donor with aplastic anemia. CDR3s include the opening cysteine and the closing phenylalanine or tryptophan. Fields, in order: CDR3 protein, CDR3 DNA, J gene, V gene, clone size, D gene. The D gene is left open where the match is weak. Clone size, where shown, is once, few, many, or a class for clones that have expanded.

CASSITYPGELFF TGTGCCAGTAGTATAACCTATCCCGGGGAGCTGTTTTTT TRBJ2-2 TRBV19 - -
CASSVVPGSTGELFF TGTGCCAGCAGCGTAGTCCCAGGGAGTACCGGGGAGCTGTTTTTT TRBJ2-2 TRBV9 - -
CSVEGGVGEQYF TGCAGCGTTGAAGGGGGCGTGGGAGAGCAGTACTTC TRBJ2-7 TRBV29-1 - -
CASSYSWTGGRSPLHF TGTGCCAGCAGTTACTCCTGGACAGGGGGACGTTCACCCCTCCACTTT TRBJ1-6 TRBV6-1 many TRBD1
CASSLGEMPDSGGYTF TGTGCCAGCAGCTTAGGAGAGATGCCAGACTCGGGTGGCTACACCTTC TRBJ1-2 TRBV7-6 once -
CASSYRAGYTF TGTGCCAGCAGTTACAGGGCCGGCTACACCTTC TRBJ1-2 TRBV2 - -
CASSYPGGTGEQYF TGTGCCAGCAGCTACCCGGGGGGGACCGGCGAGCAGTACTTC TRBJ2-7 TRBV7-3 - TRBD2
CASSLPDRGLSGNAIYF TGTGCCAGCAGCTTACCCGACAGGGGGCTATCTGGAAACGCCATATATTTT TRBJ1-3 TRBV7-9 - TRBD1
CASSRRGTGNEQYF TGTGCCAGCAGCCGCCGCGGGACAGGGAACGAGCAGTACTTC TRBJ2-7 TRBV7-9 once TRBD1
CASSSAGTGSGQPQHF TGTGCCAGTAGTAGCGCTGGGACAGGGTCGGGTCAGCCCCAGCATTTT TRBJ1-5 TRBV19 - TRBD1
CASSETDRRRSPLHF TGTGCCAGCAGTGAAACGGACAGGCGAAGGTCACCCCTCCACTTT TRBJ1-6 TRBV2 - TRBD1
CARSFSRQETQYF TGTGCCAGATCTTTTAGTCGCCAAGAGACCCAGTACTTC TRBJ2-5 TRBV2 - -
CASSLTDRTSSYEQYF TGTGCCAGCAGCCTTACCGACAGGACGAGCTCCTACGAGCAGTACTTC TRBJ2-7 TRBV5-5 - -
CASSLGGGAQYF TGTGCCAGCAGTCTTGGGGGGGGGGCCCAGTACTTC TRBJ2-5 TRBV25-1 - TRBD2
CASSLAVSYNEQFF TGTGCCAGCAGCCTAGCGGTCTCCTACAATGAGCAGTTCTTC TRBJ2-1 TRBV3-1 once -